Listed below are T cell receptor beta chains from one sample, sequenced in a study of control samples from healthy donors and cancer patients. Sequencing was performed with immunoSEQ multiplex PCR; in TCRdb, only in-frame clones are kept and a portion is missing. The sample carries 190,000 or so clones, approximately 92% recorded once. Sequenced: blood. Source of these receptors: a young man in good health. CDR3s include the opening cysteine and the closing phenylalanine or tryptophan. The D gene is left open where the match is weak. Size values are once, few and many counts, or a class for expanded clones, and some rows have none.

abundance	v_gene	j_gene	d_gene	CDR3nt	CDR3aa
-	TRBV6-4	TRBJ2-7	TRBD1	TGTGCCAGCACTATGACTTGGGACAGGGGTCAAGGCGAGCAGTACTTC	CASTMTWDRGQGEQYF
-	TRBV25-1	TRBJ2-5	-	TGTGCCAGCAGTGAAACGGGTATACAAGAGACCCAGTACTTC	CASSETGIQETQYF
-	TRBV9	TRBJ2-6	-	TGTGCCAGCACTAGGGGCCCCTCTGGGGCCAACGTCCTGACTTTC	CASTRGPSGANVLTF
-	TRBV24-1	TRBJ2-2	-	TGTGCCACCAGTGAACCAGGGGCCCCTCAAAACACCGGGGAGCTGTTTTTT	CATSEPGAPQNTGELFF
-	TRBV21-1	TRBJ1-1	-	TGTGCCAGCAGCAAAGATGTCCCGGGGGGCCAAATGAATTACACTGAAGCTTTCTTT	CASSKDVPGGQMNYTEAFF
-	TRBV6-5	TRBJ2-7	-	TGTGCCAGCAGTATATCGAGCCCGGGGGAGCAGTACTTC	CASSISSPGEQYF
-	TRBV6-5	TRBJ1-1	TRBD1	TGTGCCAGCAGTCCCGGGACAGAGGACACTGAAGCTTTCTTT	CASSPGTEDTEAFF
-	TRBV9	TRBJ2-5	-	TGTGCCAGCAGCGCTGGAACTTTATCGGAGACCCAGTACTTC	CASSAGTLSETQYF
once	TRBV12-3/TRBV12-4	TRBJ2-1	-	TGTGCCAGCAGTCTAGACAGAGGCGAGCAGTTCTTC	CASSLDRGEQFF
-	TRBV12-3/TRBV12-4	TRBJ1-2	-	TGTGCCAGCAGTAACAGTAACTATGGCTACACCTTC	CASSNSNYGYTF
-	TRBV2	TRBJ2-1	-	TGTGCCAGCAGTGATTGGTCGGTAGAGCAGTTCTTC	CASSDWSVEQFF
-	TRBV18	TRBJ1-5	TRBD1	TGTGCCAGCTCACGCGGACAGGGAGATCAGCCCCAGCATTTT	CASSRGQGDQPQHF
-	TRBV18	TRBJ2-7	TRBD1	TGTGCCAGCTCACCCCTCGGGACAGACTACGAGCAGTACTTC	CASSPLGTDYEQYF
-	TRBV11-2	TRBJ2-7	-	TGTGCCAGCAGCTTAGCTGCCGGGTTTGGCGAGCAGTACTTC	CASSLAAGFGEQYF
once	TRBV20-1	TRBJ1-5	-	TGCAGTGCTAGTGGGGGGGGAGGGCCCAAGCCCCAGCATTTT	CSASGGGGPKPQHF